This TCR beta chain was sequenced in a study of identical twins. CDR1 and CDR2 (germline): MDHEN, SYDVKM. The ends were cut back, 6 bases at V and 7 bases at J, with 12 bases in the middle. CDR3 length: 12 residues. Template switching added a universal primer binding site, and final cDNA carried unique molecular identifiers. In TCRdb, the 5' RACE reads were re-called with MiXCR into one record per CDR3 protein. The sample includes about 570,000 distinct CDR3 sequences, 7.5% to 10% of them seen just once. This clonotype has a handful of counts. Separately, the same data were catalogued under a study of yellow fever vaccine responses in identical twins.

The J gene is TRBJ1-1, the V gene TRBV28; weak D call: TRBD1 (5 bases). The sequence came from a woman under 30 in good health. The material sequenced was PBMCs. This CDR3 reads CASSEPQGEAFF. In nucleotides, the CDR3 is TGTGCCAGCAGCGAACCCCAGGGTGAAGCTTTCTTT.